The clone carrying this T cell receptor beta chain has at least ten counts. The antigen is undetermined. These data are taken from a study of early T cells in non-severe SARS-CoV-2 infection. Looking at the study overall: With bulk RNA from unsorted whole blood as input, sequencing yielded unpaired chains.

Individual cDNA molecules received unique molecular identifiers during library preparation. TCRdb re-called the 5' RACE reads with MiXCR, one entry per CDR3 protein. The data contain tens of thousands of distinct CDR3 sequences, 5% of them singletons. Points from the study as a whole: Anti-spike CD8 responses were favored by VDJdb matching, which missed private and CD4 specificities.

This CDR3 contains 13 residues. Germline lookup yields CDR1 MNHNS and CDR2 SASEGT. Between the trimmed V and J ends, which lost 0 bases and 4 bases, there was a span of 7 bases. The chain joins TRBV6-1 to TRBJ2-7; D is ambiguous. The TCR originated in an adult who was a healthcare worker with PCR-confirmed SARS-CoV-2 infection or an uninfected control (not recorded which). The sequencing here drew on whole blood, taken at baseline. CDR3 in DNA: TGTGCCAGCAGTGAAGCGGCGAAGTACGAGCAGTACTTC. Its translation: CASSEAAKYEQYF.